The clone carrying this TCR beta chain was found once. Its antigen is as yet unknown. CDR1 and CDR2 (germline): MGHRA, YSYEKL. The CDR3 has 16 residues. With 4 bases clipped from V and 5 bases from J, the junction kept 4 bases outside the gene matches. Sorting isolated naive CD4 T cells lacking CD45RO and expressing CD62L. This record belongs to a study of human versus mouse CDR3 diversity and MHC coevolution. Study summary: Samples had between roughly 0.6 x 10^7 and 1.6 x 10^7 valid reads. Overall study results and limits: Most of the three human donors had the lowest clonal inequality.

Sequenced by immunoSEQ multiplex PCR; TCRdb stores in-frame clones only, minus some. The sample carries roughly 80,000 clones, around 95% recorded once. The sequence was collected from a person aged 30-69 years in good health. Sequencing was done on a sample of naive CD4+ T cells from blood. Subset: CD45RO-negative CD62L-positive naive CD4 T cells. The chain uses TRBV4-1 and TRBJ2-2, with 13 bases lining up with TRBD2. The CDR3: CASSPPGLAGTGELFF. DNA for the CDR3: TGCGCCAGCAGCCCGCCGGGACTAGCGGGGACCGGGGAGCTGTTTTTT.